This TCR beta chain was identified during a study of control samples from healthy donors and cancer patients. Only in-frame clones appear in the TCRdb table, and some are missing; sequencing was by immunoSEQ multiplex PCR. Seen here are 70,000 to 80,000 clones, roughly 87% observed once, and the top ten hold over 3.5%. Germline CDR1 is MGHRA and CDR2 is YSYEKL. The CDR3 runs to 16 residues. V was shortened by 0 bases and J by 0 bases, with 6 bases between the two germline ends. The sequencing input was blood. This chain connects TRBV4-1 to TRBJ1-6; no firm D call. This clonotype was sampled from a woman between 50 and 59 years old in good health. CDR3 sequence reads: CASSQEGSSYNSPLHF. The CDR3 nucleotides are TGCGCCAGCAGCCAAGAAGGGAGCTCCTATAATTCACCCCTCCACTTT.